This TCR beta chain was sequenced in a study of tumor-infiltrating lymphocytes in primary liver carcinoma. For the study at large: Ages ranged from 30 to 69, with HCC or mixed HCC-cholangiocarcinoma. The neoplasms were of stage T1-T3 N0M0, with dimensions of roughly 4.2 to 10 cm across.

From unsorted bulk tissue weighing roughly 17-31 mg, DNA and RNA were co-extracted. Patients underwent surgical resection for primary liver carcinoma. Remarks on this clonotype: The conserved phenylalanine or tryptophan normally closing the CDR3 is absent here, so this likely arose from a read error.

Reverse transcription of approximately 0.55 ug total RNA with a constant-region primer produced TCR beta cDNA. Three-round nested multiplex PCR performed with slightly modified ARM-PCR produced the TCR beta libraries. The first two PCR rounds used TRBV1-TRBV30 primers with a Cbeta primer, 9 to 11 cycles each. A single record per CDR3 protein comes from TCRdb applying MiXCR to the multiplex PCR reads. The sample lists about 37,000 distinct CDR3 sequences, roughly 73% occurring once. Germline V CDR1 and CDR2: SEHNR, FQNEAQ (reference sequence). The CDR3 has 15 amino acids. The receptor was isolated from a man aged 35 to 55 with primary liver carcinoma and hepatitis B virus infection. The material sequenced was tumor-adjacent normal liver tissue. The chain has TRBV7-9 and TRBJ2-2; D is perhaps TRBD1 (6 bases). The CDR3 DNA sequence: TGTGCCAGCACCAGGACTGGACAGAACACCGGTGAGCTGTTTCTT. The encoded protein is CASTRTGQNTGELFL.